This T cell receptor beta chain was sequenced during a study of regulatory T cells in long-lasting Graves disease. General study findings and limits: Those with persistent disease had in common more public clonotypes (2,741) than new patients (approximately 970).

Time point defined: persistent/refractory GD, antithyroid drugs over 5 years with positive TRAb. PBMC-derived RNA was used for the TCR library. According to the study, TCR beta libraries were built with iRepertoire HTBI primers and CDR3-region Arm-PCR. TCRdb reprocessed the multiplex PCR reads via MiXCR and lists one record per CDR3 protein. The sample has about 470,000 distinct CDR3 sequences, around 20% seen once. This CDR3 has 13 amino acids. The germline V and J ends were trimmed by 6 bases and 4 bases, with 13 bases remaining between them. This clonotype was counted at least ten times. No antigen is known for it.

V is TRBV12-3 or TRBV12-4 and J is TRBJ2-7; D is perhaps TRBD1 or TRBD2 (5 bases each). The TCR originated in a female donor with Graves disease. This material consisted of peripheral blood mononuclear cells (PBMCs), taken when the disease was refractory, from a patient treated with antithyroid drugs. The DNA of the CDR3 is TGTGCCAGCAGCCCTCCGGGACCATACGAGCAGTACTTC. Its protein is CASSPPGPYEQYF.